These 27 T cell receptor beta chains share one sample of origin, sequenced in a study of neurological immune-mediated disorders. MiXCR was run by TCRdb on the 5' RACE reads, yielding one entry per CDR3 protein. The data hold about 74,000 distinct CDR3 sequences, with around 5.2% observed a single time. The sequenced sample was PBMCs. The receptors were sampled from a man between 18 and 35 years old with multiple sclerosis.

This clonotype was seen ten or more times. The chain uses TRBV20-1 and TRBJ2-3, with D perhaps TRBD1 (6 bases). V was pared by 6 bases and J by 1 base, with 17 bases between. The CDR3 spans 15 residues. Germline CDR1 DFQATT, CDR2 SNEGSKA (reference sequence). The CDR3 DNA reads TGCAGTGCGCCTGGGGGACACCTCGGCACAGATACGCAGTATTTT. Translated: CSAPGGHLGTDTQYF.

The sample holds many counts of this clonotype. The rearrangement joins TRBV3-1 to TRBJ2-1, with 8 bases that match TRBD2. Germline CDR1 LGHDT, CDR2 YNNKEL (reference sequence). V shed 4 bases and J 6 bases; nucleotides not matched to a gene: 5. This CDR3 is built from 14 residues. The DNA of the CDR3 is TGTGCCAGCAGCCCCCGGGGGGGGGGCAATGAGCAGTTCTTC. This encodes CASSPRGGGNEQFF.

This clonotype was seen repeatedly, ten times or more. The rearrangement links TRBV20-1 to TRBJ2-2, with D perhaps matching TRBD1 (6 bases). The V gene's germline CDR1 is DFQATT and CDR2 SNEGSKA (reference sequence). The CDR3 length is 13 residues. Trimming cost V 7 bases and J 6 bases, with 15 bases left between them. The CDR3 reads CSVRAGAPGELFF. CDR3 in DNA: TGCAGTGTGAGGGCAGGGGCGCCCGGGGAGCTGTTTTTT.

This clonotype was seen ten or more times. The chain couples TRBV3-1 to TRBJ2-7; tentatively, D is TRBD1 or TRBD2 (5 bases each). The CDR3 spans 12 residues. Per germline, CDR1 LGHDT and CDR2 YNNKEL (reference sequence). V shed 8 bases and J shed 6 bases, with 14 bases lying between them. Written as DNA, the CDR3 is TGTGCCAGCGGGGAAACGGGACGCGAGCAGTACTTC. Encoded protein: CASGETGREQYF.

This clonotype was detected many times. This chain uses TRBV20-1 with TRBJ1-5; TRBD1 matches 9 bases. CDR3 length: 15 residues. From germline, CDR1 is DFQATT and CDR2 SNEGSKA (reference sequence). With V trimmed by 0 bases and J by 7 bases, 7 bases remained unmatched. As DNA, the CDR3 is TGCAGTGCTAGAGAACAGGGGGCGTTTGGCCAGCCCCAGCATTTT. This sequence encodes CSAREQGAFGQPQHF.

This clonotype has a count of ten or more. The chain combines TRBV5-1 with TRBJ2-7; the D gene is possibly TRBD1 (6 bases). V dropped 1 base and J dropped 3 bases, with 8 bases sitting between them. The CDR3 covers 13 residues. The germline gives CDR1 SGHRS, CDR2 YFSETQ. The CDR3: CASSLTGFYEQYF. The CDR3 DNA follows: TGCGCCAGCAGCTTGACAGGGTTCTACGAGCAGTACTTC.

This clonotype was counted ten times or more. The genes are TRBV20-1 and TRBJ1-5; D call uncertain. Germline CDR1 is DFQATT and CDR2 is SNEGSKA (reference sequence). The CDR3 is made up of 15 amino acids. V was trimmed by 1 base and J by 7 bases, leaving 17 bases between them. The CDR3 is CSARVSSEAYQPQHF. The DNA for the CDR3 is TGCAGTGCTAGAGTTTCCTCGGAGGCTTACCAGCCCCAGCATTTT.

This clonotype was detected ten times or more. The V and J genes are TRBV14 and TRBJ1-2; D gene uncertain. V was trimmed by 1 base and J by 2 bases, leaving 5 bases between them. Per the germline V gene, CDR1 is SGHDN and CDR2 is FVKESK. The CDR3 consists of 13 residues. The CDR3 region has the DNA TGTGCCAGCAGCCAAGGCGGAAACTATGGCTACACCTTC. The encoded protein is CASSQGGNYGYTF.

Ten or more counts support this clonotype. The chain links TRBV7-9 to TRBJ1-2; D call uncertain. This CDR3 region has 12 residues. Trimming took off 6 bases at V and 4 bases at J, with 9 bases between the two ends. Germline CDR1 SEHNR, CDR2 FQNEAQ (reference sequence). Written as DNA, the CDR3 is TGTGCCAGCAGATTCCCTGGCTATGGCTACACCTTC. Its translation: CASRFPGYGYTF.

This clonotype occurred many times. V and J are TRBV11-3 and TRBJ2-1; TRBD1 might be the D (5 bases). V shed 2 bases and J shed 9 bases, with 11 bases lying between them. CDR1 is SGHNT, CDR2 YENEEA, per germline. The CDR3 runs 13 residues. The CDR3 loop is CASSLNRGTEQFF. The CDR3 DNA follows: TGTGCCAGCAGCTTAAATAGGGGAACTGAGCAGTTCTTC.

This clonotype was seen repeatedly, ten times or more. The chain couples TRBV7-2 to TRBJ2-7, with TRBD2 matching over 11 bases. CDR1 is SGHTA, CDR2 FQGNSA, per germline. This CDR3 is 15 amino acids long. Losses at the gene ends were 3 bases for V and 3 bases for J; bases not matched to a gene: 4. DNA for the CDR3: TGTGCCAGCAGCTTGGGGACTAGCGGCGTCTACGAGCAGTACTTC. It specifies CASSLGTSGVYEQYF.

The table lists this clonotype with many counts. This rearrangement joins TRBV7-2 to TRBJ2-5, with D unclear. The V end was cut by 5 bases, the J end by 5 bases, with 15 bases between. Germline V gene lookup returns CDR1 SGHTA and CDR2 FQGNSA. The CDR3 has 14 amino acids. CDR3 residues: CASSPIGGQETQYF. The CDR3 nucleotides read TGTGCCAGCAGCCCTATCGGTGGGCAGGAGACCCAGTACTTC. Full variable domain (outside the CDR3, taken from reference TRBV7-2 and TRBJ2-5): GAGVSQSPSNKVTEKGKDVELRCDPISGHTALYWYRQSLGQGLEFLIYFQGNSAPDKSGLPSDRFSAERTGGSVSTLTIQRTQQEDSAVYLCASSPIGGQETQYFGPGTRLLVL.

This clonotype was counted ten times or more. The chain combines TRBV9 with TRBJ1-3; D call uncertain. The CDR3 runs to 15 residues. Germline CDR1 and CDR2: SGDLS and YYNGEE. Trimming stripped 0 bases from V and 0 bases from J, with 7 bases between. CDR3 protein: CASSVGGISGNTIYF. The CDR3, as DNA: TGTGCCAGCAGCGTAGGAGGGATCTCTGGAAACACCATATATTTT. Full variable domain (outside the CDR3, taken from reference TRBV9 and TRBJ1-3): DSGVTQTPKHLITATGQRVTLRCSPRSGDLSVYWYQQSLDQGLQFLIQYYNGEERAKGNILERFSAQQFPDLHSELNLSSLELGDSALYFCASSVGGISGNTIYFGEGSWLTVV.

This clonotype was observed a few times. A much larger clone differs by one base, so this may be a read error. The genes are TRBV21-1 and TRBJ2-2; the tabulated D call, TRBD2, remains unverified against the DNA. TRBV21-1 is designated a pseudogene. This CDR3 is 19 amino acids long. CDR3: CASSKVGLAGGPNTGELFF. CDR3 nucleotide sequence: TGTGCCAGCAGCAAAGTTGGACTAGCGGGAGGGCCAAACACCGGGGAGCTGTTTTTT.

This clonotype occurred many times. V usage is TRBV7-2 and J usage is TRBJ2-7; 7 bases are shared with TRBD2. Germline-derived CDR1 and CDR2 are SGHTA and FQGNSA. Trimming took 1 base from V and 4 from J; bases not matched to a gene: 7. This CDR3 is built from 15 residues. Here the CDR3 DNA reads TGTGCCAGCAGCTTAGTGGGTAGCGGGCTTTACGAGCAGTACTTC. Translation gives CASSLVGSGLYEQYF.

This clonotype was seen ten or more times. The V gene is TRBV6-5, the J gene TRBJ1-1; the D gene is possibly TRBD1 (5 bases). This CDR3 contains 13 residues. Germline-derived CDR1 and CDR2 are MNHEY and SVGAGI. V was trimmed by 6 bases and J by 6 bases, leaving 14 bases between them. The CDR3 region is CASRNRRLAEAFF. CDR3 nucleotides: TGTGCCAGCAGAAACAGGAGGTTGGCTGAAGCTTTCTTT.

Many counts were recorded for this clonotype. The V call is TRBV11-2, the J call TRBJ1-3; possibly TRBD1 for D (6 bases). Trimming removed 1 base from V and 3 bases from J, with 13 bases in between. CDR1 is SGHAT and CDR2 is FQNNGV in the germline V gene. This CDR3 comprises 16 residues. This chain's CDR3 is CASSLVARGHGNTIYF. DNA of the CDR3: TGTGCCAGCAGCTTAGTGGCCAGGGGCCATGGAAACACCATATATTTT.

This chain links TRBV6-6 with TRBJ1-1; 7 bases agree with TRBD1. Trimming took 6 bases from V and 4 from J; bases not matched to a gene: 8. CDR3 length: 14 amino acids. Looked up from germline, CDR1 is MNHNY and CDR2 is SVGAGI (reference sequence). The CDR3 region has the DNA TGTGCCAGCAGCGATAACAGGGGAGGCACTGAAGCTTTCTTT. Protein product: CASSDNRGGTEAFF.

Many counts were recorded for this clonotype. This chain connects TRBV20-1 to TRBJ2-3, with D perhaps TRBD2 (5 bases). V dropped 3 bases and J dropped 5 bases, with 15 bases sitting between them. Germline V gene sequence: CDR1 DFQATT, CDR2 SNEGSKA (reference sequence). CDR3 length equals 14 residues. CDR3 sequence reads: CSARESGLEDTQYF. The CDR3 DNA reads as TGCAGTGCTAGGGAAAGCGGTCTGGAAGATACGCAGTATTTT.

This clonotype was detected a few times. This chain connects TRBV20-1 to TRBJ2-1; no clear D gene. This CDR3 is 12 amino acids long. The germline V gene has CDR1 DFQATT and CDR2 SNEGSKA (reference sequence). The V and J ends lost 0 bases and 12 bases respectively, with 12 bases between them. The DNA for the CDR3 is TGCAGTGCTAGAGATAGTACGGAGCCGCAGTTCTTC. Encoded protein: CSARDSTEPQFF.

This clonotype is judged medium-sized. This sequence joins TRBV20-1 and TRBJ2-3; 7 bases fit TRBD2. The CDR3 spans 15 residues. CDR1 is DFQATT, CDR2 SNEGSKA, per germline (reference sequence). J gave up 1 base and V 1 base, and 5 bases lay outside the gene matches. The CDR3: CSARAPRGGTDTQYF. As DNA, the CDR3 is TGCAGTGCTAGAGCCCCCCGGGGGGGCACAGATACGCAGTATTTT.

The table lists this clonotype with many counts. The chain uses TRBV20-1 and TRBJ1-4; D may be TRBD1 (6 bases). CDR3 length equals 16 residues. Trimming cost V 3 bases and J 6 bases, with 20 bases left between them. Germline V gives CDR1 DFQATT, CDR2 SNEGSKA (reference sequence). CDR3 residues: CSARETGTPGDEKLFF. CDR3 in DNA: TGCAGTGCTAGGGAGACCGGGACACCAGGGGATGAAAAACTGTTTTTT.

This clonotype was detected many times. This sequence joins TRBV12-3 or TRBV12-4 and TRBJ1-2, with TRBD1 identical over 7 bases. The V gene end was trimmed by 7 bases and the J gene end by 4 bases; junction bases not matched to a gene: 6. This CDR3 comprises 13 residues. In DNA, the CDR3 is TGTGCCAGCACCCCAGGGGGAGTCTATGGCTACACCTTC. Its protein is CASTPGGVYGYTF.

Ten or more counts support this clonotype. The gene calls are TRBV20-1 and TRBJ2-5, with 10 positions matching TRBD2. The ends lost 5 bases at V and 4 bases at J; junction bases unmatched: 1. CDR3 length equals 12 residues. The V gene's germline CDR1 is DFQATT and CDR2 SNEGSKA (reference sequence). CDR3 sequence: CSARTSGETQYF. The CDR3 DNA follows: TGCAGTGCTCGGACTAGCGGAGAGACCCAGTACTTC.

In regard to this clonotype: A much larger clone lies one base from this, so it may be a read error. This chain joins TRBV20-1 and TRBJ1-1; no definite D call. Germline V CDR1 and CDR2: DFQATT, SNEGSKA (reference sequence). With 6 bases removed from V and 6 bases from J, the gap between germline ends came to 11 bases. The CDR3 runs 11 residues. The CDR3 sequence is CSAVASSEAFF. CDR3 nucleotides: TGCAGTGCCGTCGCTAGTTCTGAAGCTTTCTTT.

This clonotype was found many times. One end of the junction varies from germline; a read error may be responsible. CDR3 loop: CASSGSLNSPLNF. CDR3 sequence (DNA): TGTGCCAGCAGCGGGTCATTAAATTCACCCCTCAACTTT. The rearrangement joins TRBV3-1 to TRBJ1-6; D remains unclear. Germline V gives CDR1 LGHDT, CDR2 YNNKEL (reference sequence). The CDR3 runs to 13 residues.

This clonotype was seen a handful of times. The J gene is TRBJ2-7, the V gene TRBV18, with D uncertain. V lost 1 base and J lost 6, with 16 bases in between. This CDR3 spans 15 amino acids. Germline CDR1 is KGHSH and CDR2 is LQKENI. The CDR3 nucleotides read TGTGCCAGCTCACCACTGGCGAATTTAATGGGCGAGCAGTACTTC. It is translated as CASSPLANLMGEQYF.